The sample holds a few counts of the clone carrying this T cell receptor (beta chain). The V gene lost 3 bases and the J gene lost 7 bases, with 19 bases spanning the gap. CDR3 size: 16 residues. The germline V gene has CDR1 KGHSH and CDR2 LQKENI. A single record per CDR3 protein comes from TCRdb applying MiXCR to the reads. The table records more than 400,000 distinct CDR3 sequences, about a quarter of them present only once. This sample was taken from a study of T cell repertoires in cytomegalovirus infection. The receptor's source is a human donor in good health (CMV status not recorded). Some clones in this sample may be carry-over from other donors' samples. The rearrangement uses TRBV18 and TRBJ2-1; possible D gene TRBD2, 5 bases. Sequenced sample: PBMCs. The CDR3 is CASSPLLDGSSNEQFF. The CDR3 coding sequence is TGTGCCAGCTCACCCCTACTAGATGGTTCGAGTAATGAGCAGTTCTTC.